Below, 9 T cell receptor beta chains from the same sample are listed, as sequenced in a study of human T cells and chemical hapten exposure listed by TCRdb under 2021. Receptor libraries were prepared by RACE. TCRdb names NextSeq 500 as the instrument used. TCRdb redid the processing of the public reads, applying fastp at Q25 and MiXCR, and retained in-frame beta chains. Under each unique CDR3 protein, matching rows form one entry showing the most common genes and DNA. The sample table lists 150,000 or so distinct CDR3 sequences, roughly 15% of them with a count of one. 1.7% of the sample is in the top ten clones. Reading the label with the study, this specimen's time point is: patch test 1, 2 weeks after DPC sensitization. According to the study, the label for this sample's treatment or condition signals: therapeutic diphenylcyclopropenone sensitization with weekly scalp DPC. Sequenced material: whole blood, taken in connection with sensitization to the hapten diphenylcyclopropenone (DPC). These receptor sequences come from a woman in her 30s with alopecia areata. Some clones in this sample may be carry-over from other donors' samples.

The table lists this clonotype with a few counts. CDR3 DNA: TGTGCCACCAGTGATTCGGGACCCAGCGAGGGGTACACAGATACGCAGTATTTT. Translation gives CATSDSGPSEGYTDTQYF. This sequence joins TRBV24-1 and TRBJ2-3; either TRBD1 or TRBD2 may supply D (5 bases each). Germline V gene lookup returns CDR1 KGHDR and CDR2 SFDVKD. The length of the CDR3 is 18 residues. The V gene lost 2 bases and the J gene lost 2 bases, with 19 bases spanning the gap.

For this clonotype: The conserved phenylalanine or tryptophan normally closing the CDR3 is absent here, so this likely arose from a read error. The rearrangement joins TRBV12-3 or TRBV12-4 to TRBJ2-7; no firm D call. The CDR3 is 16 residues long. V lost 0 bases to trimming and J lost 0 bases, with 12 bases between them. The CDR3 loop reads CASSLARTFLSYEQYL. DNA of the CDR3: TGTGCCAGCAGTTTAGCGAGGACCTTCCTCTCCTACGAGCAGTACCTC.

This clonotype showed up just a few times. CDR3 in DNA: TGTGCCAGCAGTGTCCCTCCAGGGATAAAATACGAGCAGTACTTC. Amino acid sequence: CASSVPPGIKYEQYF. The chain uses TRBV2 and TRBJ2-7; tentatively, D is TRBD1 (5 bases). This CDR3 has 15 amino acids. CDR1 and CDR2 (germline): SNHLY, FYNNEI. V shed 4 bases and J shed 4 bases, with 17 bases lying between them.

The J gene is TRBJ1-2, the V gene TRBV4-3; no clear D. Germline CDR1 is LGHNA and CDR2 is YSLEER. The CDR3 extends over 14 amino acids. The V end lost 2 bases, the J end lost 2 bases, and 9 bases lay between the germline ends. The CDR3 loop is CASSQSTENYGYTF. Written as DNA, the CDR3 is TGCGCCAGCAGCCAATCAACAGAAAACTATGGCTACACCTTC.

This sequence joins TRBV19 and TRBJ1-4; the D is unclear. CDR3 size: 14 residues. From germline, CDR1 is LNHDA and CDR2 SQIVND (reference sequence). Trimming took 7 bases from V and 0 from J, leaving 9 bases between them. CDR3 loop: CASKGVATNEKLFF. DNA of the CDR3: TGTGCCAGTAAGGGAGTTGCAACTAATGAAAAACTGTTTTTT.

A word on this clonotype: One end of the junction varies from germline; a read error may be responsible. This chain uses TRBV12-3 or TRBV12-4 with TRBJ1-1, with 7 positions matching TRBD1. This CDR3 is 13 amino acids long. The CDR3 nucleotides are TGTGCCAGCTTAAAGGGGGCTGGTCTTGAAGCTATCTTT. Its protein is CASLKGAGLEAIF.

The V and J genes are TRBV7-2 and TRBJ2-3, with D perhaps TRBD2 (5 bases). V was trimmed by 5 bases and J by 6 bases, leaving 12 bases between them. Germline values: CDR1 SGHTA, CDR2 FQGNSA. The CDR3 sequence is 13 residues long. CDR3 region: CASSKRTPDTQYF. The CDR3 region has the DNA TGTGCCAGCAGCAAGCGGACCCCCGATACGCAGTATTTT.

V gene TRBV12-3 or TRBV12-4 combines with J gene TRBJ1-5, with TRBD1 matching over 12 bases. With V trimmed by 6 bases and J by 2 bases, 2 bases remained unmatched. The CDR3 consists of 15 residues. Here the CDR3 DNA reads TGTGCCAGCAGCCGGGACAGGGGGCGCAATCAGCCCCAGCATTTT. This codes for CASSRDRGRNQPQHF.

Only a few counts were recorded for this clonotype. V and J are TRBV29-1 and TRBJ2-6; 10 nucleotides match TRBD1. V lost 4 bases and J lost 2; bases outside the gene matches: 2. Germline V CDR1 and CDR2: SQVTM, ANQGSEA. The CDR3 is 15 residues long. CDR3 DNA: TGCAGCGTTGGGACAGGGGGGACTGGGGCCAACGTCCTGACTTTC. It specifies CSVGTGGTGANVLTF.